Listed below are T cell receptor beta chains from one sample, sequenced in a study of cytotoxic CD8 clonotypes in ibrutinib-treated CLL. Clones were sequenced by immunoSEQ multiplex PCR, and TCRdb holds only the in-frame ones, with some missing. The sample contains 65,000 to 85,000 clones, roughly 83% of which appear only once. The input for sequencing was PBMCs, taken after 24 months of ibrutinib treatment. Receptors were obtained from a human donor with chronic lymphocytic leukemia. Each CDR3 is given with its conserved first and last residue. Each record gives: D gene, J gene, clone size, V gene, CDR3 protein, CDR3 DNA. D genes are given only for firm matches. Clone size is given for some rows only: seen once, a few or many times, or a class if the clone is expanded.

D gene: -; J gene: TRBJ1-5; clone size: -; V gene: TRBV2; CDR3 protein: CASSEGSSNQPQHF; CDR3 DNA: TGTGCCAGCAGTGAGGGCTCCAGCAATCAGCCCCAGCATTTT
D gene: -; J gene: TRBJ2-2; clone size: few; V gene: TRBV5-1; CDR3 protein: CASSWDPTGNTGELFF; CDR3 DNA: TGCGCCAGCAGCTGGGACCCCACGGGGAACACCGGGGAGCTGTTTTTT
D gene: TRBD2; J gene: TRBJ2-2; clone size: -; V gene: TRBV4-2; CDR3 protein: CASSHPTGTRGSGELFF; CDR3 DNA: TGTGCCAGCAGCCACCCTACCGGGACTAGGGGGTCCGGGGAGCTGTTTTTT
D gene: -; J gene: TRBJ2-7; clone size: -; V gene: TRBV14; CDR3 protein: CASSQASGGFYEQYF; CDR3 DNA: TGTGCCAGCAGCCAAGCTTCAGGAGGGTTCTACGAGCAGTACTTC
D gene: -; J gene: TRBJ2-2; clone size: -; V gene: TRBV2; CDR3 protein: CASTRRQDTGELFF; CDR3 DNA: TGTGCCAGTACGCGGCGGCAGGACACCGGGGAGCTGTTTTTT
D gene: TRBD2; J gene: TRBJ2-7; clone size: -; V gene: TRBV28; CDR3 protein: CASSFGSGSEQYF; CDR3 DNA: TGTGCCAGCAGTTTTGGCAGCGGGAGCGAGCAGTACTTC
D gene: -; J gene: TRBJ1-2; clone size: -; V gene: TRBV5-4; CDR3 protein: CASSQDRANYGYTF; CDR3 DNA: TGTGCCAGCAGCCAGGACAGAGCTAACTATGGCTACACCTTC
D gene: -; J gene: TRBJ2-5; clone size: -; V gene: TRBV30; CDR3 protein: CAYGRIQETQYF; CDR3 DNA: TGTGCCTACGGACGGATCCAAGAGACCCAGTACTTC
D gene: TRBD1; J gene: TRBJ2-7; clone size: few; V gene: TRBV28; CDR3 protein: CASSFRGTGLAYEQYF; CDR3 DNA: TGTGCCAGCAGTTTCCGAGGGACAGGCCTAGCCTACGAGCAGTACTTC
D gene: TRBD2; J gene: TRBJ2-1; clone size: once; V gene: TRBV10-2; CDR3 protein: CASRPTSGSLNEQFF; CDR3 DNA: TGCGCCAGCAGGCCGACTAGCGGGAGTTTAAATGAGCAGTTCTTC
D gene: TRBD2; J gene: TRBJ2-1; clone size: few; V gene: TRBV4-1; CDR3 protein: CASSQVWFGSGSIYNEQFF; CDR3 DNA: TGCGCCAGCAGCCAAGTATGGTTTGGTAGCGGGAGTATCTACAATGAGCAGTTCTTC
D gene: -; J gene: TRBJ1-1; clone size: -; V gene: TRBV28; CDR3 protein: CASSSTPGAEAFF; CDR3 DNA: TGTGCCAGCAGTTCGACCCCCGGCGCTGAAGCTTTCTTT
D gene: -; J gene: TRBJ2-5; clone size: -; V gene: TRBV4-1; CDR3 protein: CASSQDRWETQYF; CDR3 DNA: TGCGCCAGCAGCCAAGACAGGTGGGAGACCCAGTACTTC
D gene: -; J gene: TRBJ2-7; clone size: -; V gene: TRBV11-2; CDR3 protein: CASSLRTAYEQYF; CDR3 DNA: TGTGCCAGCAGCCTGAGGACAGCCTACGAGCAGTACTTC
D gene: -; J gene: TRBJ1-2; clone size: -; V gene: TRBV10-2; CDR3 protein: CASSEFAGVGGYTF; CDR3 DNA: TGCGCCAGCAGTGAGTTTGCAGGGGTTGGTGGCTACACCTTC
D gene: -; J gene: TRBJ2-2; clone size: -; V gene: TRBV7-7; CDR3 protein: CASSPGLAQPNTGELFF; CDR3 DNA: TGTGCCAGCAGCCCCGGCCTGGCGCAGCCGAACACCGGGGAGCTGTTTTTT
D gene: TRBD2; J gene: TRBJ2-5; clone size: -; V gene: TRBV9; CDR3 protein: CASSPGGGGLETQYF; CDR3 DNA: TGTGCCAGCAGCCCGGGCGGGGGGGGCCTCGAGACCCAGTACTTC
D gene: TRBD2; J gene: TRBJ2-7; clone size: -; V gene: TRBV6-6; CDR3 protein: CASSYDWRLAGEQYF; CDR3 DNA: TGTGCCAGCAGTTACGATTGGCGACTAGCGGGGGAGCAGTACTTC
D gene: TRBD2; J gene: TRBJ2-7; clone size: -; V gene: TRBV28; CDR3 protein: CASTSPRGSSYEQYF; CDR3 DNA: TGTGCCAGCACCTCACCGCGGGGGAGCTCCTACGAGCAGTACTTC
D gene: TRBD2; J gene: TRBJ2-3; clone size: once; V gene: TRBV27; CDR3 protein: CASTTGTSLSTDTQYF; CDR3 DNA: TGTGCCAGCACCACCGGGACTAGCTTGAGCACAGATACGCAGTATTTT
D gene: -; J gene: TRBJ2-5; clone size: -; V gene: TRBV7-6; CDR3 protein: CASSPAGTQYF; CDR3 DNA: TGTGCCAGCAGCCCCGCCGGGACCCAGTACTTC
D gene: -; J gene: TRBJ2-3; clone size: -; V gene: TRBV5-1; CDR3 protein: CASSLGGSDTQYF; CDR3 DNA: TGCGCCAGCAGCTTGGGGGGGTCAGATACGCAGTATTTT
D gene: -; J gene: TRBJ1-2; clone size: -; V gene: TRBV29-1; CDR3 protein: CSVARSNYGYTF; CDR3 DNA: TGCAGCGTTGCTAGGAGTAACTATGGCTACACCTTC
D gene: -; J gene: TRBJ1-2; clone size: -; V gene: TRBV19; CDR3 protein: CASSIDLSYGYTF; CDR3 DNA: TGTGCCAGTAGTATCGATCTCTCCTATGGCTACACCTTC
D gene: -; J gene: TRBJ2-7; clone size: once; V gene: TRBV7-2; CDR3 protein: CASSFGGDTAPYEQYF; CDR3 DNA: TGTGCCAGCAGCTTTGGTGGGGACACAGCTCCCTACGAGCAGTACTTC
D gene: -; J gene: TRBJ1-2; clone size: -; V gene: TRBV28; CDR3 protein: CASSHGTLYGYTF; CDR3 DNA: TGTGCCAGCAGCCACGGGACTCTCTATGGCTACACCTTC
D gene: TRBD1; J gene: TRBJ1-5; clone size: few; V gene: TRBV6-1; CDR3 protein: CASSLTGVGQPQHF; CDR3 DNA: TGTGCCAGCAGTCTGACAGGGGTTGGTCAGCCCCAGCATTTT
D gene: -; J gene: TRBJ2-7; clone size: -; V gene: TRBV6-8; CDR3 protein: CASRVNYEQYF; CDR3 DNA: TGTGCCAGCCGGGTGAACTACGAGCAGTACTTC
D gene: -; J gene: TRBJ2-1; clone size: -; V gene: TRBV4-2; CDR3 protein: CASSQQTGISEQFF; CDR3 DNA: TGTGCCAGCAGCCAACAGACCGGTATAAGTGAGCAGTTCTTC
D gene: -; J gene: TRBJ2-3; clone size: -; V gene: TRBV20-1; CDR3 protein: CSARSADTQYF; CDR3 DNA: TGCAGTGCTAGGTCGGCAGATACGCAGTATTTT
D gene: -; J gene: TRBJ1-5; clone size: -; V gene: TRBV5-6; CDR3 protein: CASSLFRGLDQPQHF; CDR3 DNA: TGTGCCAGCAGCTTATTCCGGGGGCTGGATCAGCCCCAGCATTTT